Listed below are T cell receptor beta chains from one sample, sequenced in a study of cytomegalovirus exposure and HLA in healthy donors. The assay was immunoSEQ multiplex PCR, and TCRdb's table has in-frame clones only and misses some. The sample has 95,000 to 110,000 clones; roughly three quarters are singletons. Sequencing used PBMCs. The source is a woman between 18 and 30 years old in good health and CMV-seropositive. Both conserved end residues are part of each CDR3. The order of the fields is clone size, D gene, V gene, J gene, CDR3 DNA, CDR3 protein. D genes are given only for firm matches. Clone size is shown for a subset of rows, as once, few, many or a class of expanded clone.

-	TRBD1	TRBV12-5	TRBJ1-6	TGTGCTAGTGGTTCCCGGACAGGGGTAAATTCACCCCTCCACTTT	CASGSRTGVNSPLHF
-	TRBD1	TRBV5-4	TRBJ1-2	TGTGCCAGCAGCGAGGACCGGGACAGGGGTTCCCCTAACTATGGCTACACCTTC	CASSEDRDRGSPNYGYTF
-	TRBD1	TRBV9	TRBJ1-5	TGTGCCAGCAGCGCCGGACAGGGAGGTATGAGTAGCAATCAGCCCCAGCATTTT	CASSAGQGGMSSNQPQHF
-	TRBD1	TRBV6-5	TRBJ1-2	TGTGCCAGCAGTTACAACAGGGGGGATGTTAAGGGCTACACCTTC	CASSYNRGDVKGYTF
-	-	TRBV18	TRBJ2-3	TGTGCCAGCTCACCACGGCAGGGTCATACTAGCACAGATACGCAGTATTTT	CASSPRQGHTSTDTQYF
-	TRBD2	TRBV28	TRBJ2-7	TGTGCCAGCAGTTCCGGGGGGTCCTACGAGCAGTACTTC	CASSSGGSYEQYF
-	TRBD2	TRBV5-6	TRBJ2-5	TGTGCCAGCAGCTTGGCGACCTCTAGCGGAGAGACCCAGTACTTC	CASSLATSSGETQYF
-	-	TRBV6-1	TRBJ2-3	TGTGCCAGCGAGGGAGGTACCGGCACAGATACGCAGTATTTT	CASEGGTGTDTQYF
few	-	TRBV5-5	TRBJ1-5	TGTGCCAGCAGCTTGGGATACGCGGGGAGAGGAAATCAGCCCCAGCATTTT	CASSLGYAGRGNQPQHF
-	-	TRBV19	TRBJ1-2	TGTGCCAGTAGTATAGATACCCGGAGAGGCTACACCTTC	CASSIDTRRGYTF
-	TRBD2	TRBV18	TRBJ2-1	TGTGCCAGCTCAAAACCGGGACTAGCGTTCTTC	CASSKPGLAFF
-	-	TRBV5-8	TRBJ2-2	TGTGCCAGCAGCTTGGGTTCAGGGCATCCTACGAACACCGGGGAGCTGTTTTTT	CASSLGSGHPTNTGELFF
-	TRBD1	TRBV19	TRBJ1-2	TGTGCCAGTAGTACACAAGGGACAGGACGCTATGGCTACACCTTC	CASSTQGTGRYGYTF
-	TRBD1	TRBV25-1	TRBJ1-2	TGTGCCAGCACACCCCAGGGGGAACTTAACTATGGCTACACCTTC	CASTPQGELNYGYTF
-	-	TRBV27	TRBJ2-1	TGTGCCAGCAGTTTCGGTTTGGGGCTACAGCCCAATGAGCAGTTCTTC	CASSFGLGLQPNEQFF
-	-	TRBV18	TRBJ2-3	TGTGCCAGCTCACCACGGGCTAGCGACACAGATACGCAGTATTTT	CASSPRASDTDTQYF
-	TRBD2	TRBV27	TRBJ2-7	TGTGCCAGCAGTTTAAGTCTAGCGGGACAGACCTACGAGCAGTACTTC	CASSLSLAGQTYEQYF
-	-	TRBV6-5	TRBJ2-7	TGTGCCAGCAGTTACAGGACTATTGGGGCCGAGCAGTACTTC	CASSYRTIGAEQYF
-	-	TRBV2	TRBJ1-1	TGTGCCAGCAGACCGGACAGCACTGAAGCTTTCTTT	CASRPDSTEAFF
few	TRBD1	TRBV6-5	TRBJ2-5	TGTGCCAGCCATGCGGCAGGGGGTGGCCAAGAGACCCAGTACTTC	CASHAAGGGQETQYF
-	-	TRBV27	TRBJ2-7	TGTGCCAGCAGTCCACAAACCCAACAGGTGGGGACCTACGAGCAGTACTTC	CASSPQTQQVGTYEQYF
-	-	TRBV5-6	TRBJ2-6	TGTGCCAGCGCCAAAGGGGCTGACTCCGGGGCCAACGTCCTGACTTTC	CASAKGADSGANVLTF
once	TRBD1	TRBV4-1	TRBJ2-7	TGCGCCAGCAGCCGACAGGGAAGCTCCTACGAGCAGTACTTC	CASSRQGSSYEQYF
-	TRBD1	TRBV2	TRBJ1-5	TGTGCCAGCAGGGGACAGGAGGGACCGGAGCCCCAGCATTTT	CASRGQEGPEPQHF
-	-	TRBV7-6	TRBJ1-4	TGTGCCAGCAGCCGACTCATACAGGATGAAAAACTGTTTTTT	CASSRLIQDEKLFF
-	TRBD1	TRBV19	TRBJ1-2	TGTGCCAGTAGTATTACAGGGGGCTTTGGCTACACCTTC	CASSITGGFGYTF
-	TRBD1	TRBV5-8	TRBJ1-4	TGTGCCAGCAGCGCAGACAGGGGGAAACTGTTTTTT	CASSADRGKLFF
-	TRBD1	TRBV7-9	TRBJ1-1	TGTGCCAGCAGCTTAGGACAGGGGTTCACTGAAGCTTTCTTT	CASSLGQGFTEAFF
-	TRBD1	TRBV9	TRBJ1-1	TGTGCCAGCAGCCCCCGACTGACAGGGGAGAAGGTGAGCACTGAAGCTTTCTTT	CASSPRLTGEKVSTEAFF
-	-	TRBV6-5	TRBJ2-7	TGTGCCAGCAGCCCAACAGGGCCAAGCTCCTACGAGCAGTACTTC	CASSPTGPSSYEQYF
-	-	TRBV19	TRBJ2-7	TGTGCCAGTACCTCCGGGAAAAACGAGCAGTACTTC	CASTSGKNEQYF
few	TRBD1	TRBV5-1	TRBJ1-2	TGCGCCAGCAGCTTGGAAGGACAGGCTAACTATGGCTACACCTTC	CASSLEGQANYGYTF
few	TRBD1	TRBV6-5	TRBJ1-2	TGTGCCAGCACCCCGGACAGGGCGAACTATGGCTACACCTTC	CASTPDRANYGYTF
-	-	TRBV4-2	TRBJ1-3	TGTGCCAGCAGCCACCCACGGGGGGGGGCTGGAAACACCATATATTTT	CASSHPRGGAGNTIYF
-	TRBD2	TRBV2	TRBJ2-3	TGTGCCAGCCGTCGGGGGGGTGGAATTGACACAGATACGCAGTATTTT	CASRRGGGIDTDTQYF
few	-	TRBV10-3	TRBJ1-1	TGTGCCATCGATCAGGGCCCAAACACTGAAGCTTTCTTT	CAIDQGPNTEAFF
-	TRBD1	TRBV5-5	TRBJ1-6	TGTGCCAGCAGCTTGGGGCAGGGGGCTGAGAATTCACCCCTCCACTTT	CASSLGQGAENSPLHF
-	-	TRBV9	TRBJ2-1	TGTGCCAGCAGCGTAGCAGCGATAGAACCTGAGCAGTTCTTC	CASSVAAIEPEQFF
-	-	TRBV4-3	TRBJ2-4	TGCGCCAGCAGCCAAGGGTACAGGGGGAGGGACATTCAGTACTTC	CASSQGYRGRDIQYF
-	TRBD1	TRBV6-5	TRBJ1-5	TGTGCCAGCAGTTCAGGGGGCAGGCAGCCCCAGCATTTT	CASSSGGRQPQHF
-	-	TRBV27	TRBJ2-1	TGTGCCAGCAGTTTGGGGAGCTCCTACAATGAGCAGTTCTTC	CASSLGSSYNEQFF
-	TRBD2	TRBV2	TRBJ2-1	TGTGCCAGCCCTGACTACGCGCGGGAGCGTACCTACAATGAGCAGTTCTTC	CASPDYARERTYNEQFF
-	TRBD2	TRBV27	TRBJ2-7	TGTGCCAGCAGGCGGACTAGCGGGGGGTACGAGCAGTACTTC	CASRRTSGGYEQYF
-	TRBD2	TRBV5-1	TRBJ2-5	TGCGCCAGCAGCTTGGCCCGAGCGGGGGGGTTACAAGAGACCCAGTACTTC	CASSLARAGGLQETQYF
-	TRBD2	TRBV4-1	TRBJ2-5	TGCGCCAGTAGCCCGCCGGGGGGGGCTTACCAAGAGACCCAGTACTTC	CASSPPGGAYQETQYF
few	-	TRBV7-8	TRBJ1-4	TGTGCCAGCAAGGTAGCGACTAATGAAAAACTGTTTTTT	CASKVATNEKLFF
-	-	TRBV9	TRBJ2-1	TGTGCCAGCAGCGTAGCGGGTAGCGTGTCCTCCTACAATGAGCAGTTCTTC	CASSVAGSVSSYNEQFF
-	TRBD1	TRBV7-9	TRBJ2-7	TGTGCCAGCAGCTTAAACTCGGGACAGCGATACGAGCAGTACTTC	CASSLNSGQRYEQYF
once	TRBD1	TRBV5-1	TRBJ2-7	TGCGCCAGCAGCCAGACAGGGGACGAGCAGTACTTC	CASSQTGDEQYF
-	TRBD1	TRBV6-5	TRBJ2-1	TGTGCCAGCACAGCACAGGGGGCGTACAATGAGCAGTTCTTC	CASTAQGAYNEQFF
-	TRBD2	TRBV5-1	TRBJ2-2	TGCGCCAGCAGCTCGGGACTAGCGGGGGGGCCAAAGAACACCGGGGAGCTGTTTTTT	CASSSGLAGGPKNTGELFF